These 19 T cell receptor beta chains originate from one sample sequenced in a study of blood T cell repertoires in COVID-19 (dated by TCRdb to 2020 to 2021). To prepare the library, the immunoSEQ multiplex PCR assay was applied. TCRdb holds this immuneACCESS table with in-frame rearrangements only. Some clones are missing; in checked studies, unresolved V genes explain under half, and the rest has no known cause. The sample table holds under 55,000 clones, of which roughly 90% were seen once. Of the sample, about 3.8% falls within the top ten clones. The sequencing input was peripheral blood. The receptors shown here come from a human donor in a cohort sampled during active COVID-19.

This chain connects TRBV6-2 or TRBV6-3 to TRBJ2-7, with no clear D. V was trimmed by 5 bases and J by 0 bases, leaving 5 bases between them. The germline gives CDR1 MNHEY, CDR2 SVGEGT. The CDR3 covers 12 residues. CDR3 loop: CASSTTSYEQYV. In nucleotides, the CDR3 is TGTGCCAGCAGTACTACCTCCTACGAGCAGTACGTC.

This chain uses TRBV5-1 with TRBJ1-2; 8 positions match TRBD1. V gave up 0 bases and J gave up 8 bases; unmatched junction bases: 6. The CDR3 runs 14 residues. CDR1 and CDR2 from the germline V gene are SGHRS and YFSETQ. CDR3 loop: CASSLDQGADGYTF. Written as DNA, the CDR3 is TGCGCCAGCAGCTTGGATCAGGGGGCCGACGGCTACACCTTC. The full variable domain, with the rest looked up from reference TRBV5-1 and TRBJ1-2, is KAGVTQTPRYLIKTRGQQVTLSCSPISGHRSVSWYQQTPGQGLQFLFEYFSETQRNKGNFPGRFSGRQFSNSRSEMNVSTLELGDSALYLCASSLDQGADGYTFGSGTRLTVV.

The rearrangement links TRBV9 to TRBJ2-7; D is ambiguous. The V gene lost 0 bases and the J gene lost 4 bases, with 14 bases spanning the gap. This CDR3 is 15 amino acids long. CDR1 and CDR2 from the germline V gene are SGDLS and YYNGEE. Here the CDR3 DNA reads TGTGCCAGCAGCGTAGCGGCGGAGCGCTTATACGAGCAGTACTTC. Encoded protein: CASSVAAERLYEQYF.

The J gene is TRBJ1-3, the V gene TRBV18, with 7 bases identical to TRBD1. This CDR3 has 14 amino acids. Germline assignment: CDR1 KGHSH and CDR2 LQKENI. J lost 4 bases, V lost 3 bases, and 3 bases had no gene match. The CDR3 sequence: CASSPGTAGNTIYF. CDR3 nucleotides: TGTGCCAGCTCACCCGGGACAGCGGGAAACACCATATATTTT.

This clone was observed a single time. V is TRBV30 and J is TRBJ1-4; weak D call: TRBD1 (5 bases). There are 13 residues in the CDR3. Trimming shortened V by 3 bases and J by 3 bases, and 8 bases separated the two germline ends. CDR1 is GTSNPN and CDR2 is SVGIG in the germline V gene (reference sequence). The CDR3: CAWSRAANEKLFF. DNA of the CDR3: TGTGCCTGGAGCAGGGCGGCTAATGAAAAACTGTTTTTT.

The chain couples TRBV6-4 to TRBJ2-2; 8 positions match TRBD1. The germline V gene encodes CDR1 MRHNA and CDR2 SNTAGT. Trimming removed 4 bases from V and 6 bases from J; junction bases left unmatched: 7. This CDR3 has 15 amino acids. The chain's CDR3 is CASSAQGAMAGELFF. CDR3 nucleotides: TGTGCCAGCAGTGCCCAGGGGGCAATGGCCGGGGAGCTGTTTTTT.

This clone came up once. The chain uses TRBV29-1 and TRBJ2-3, with TRBD1 identical over 9 bases. The germline CDR1 and CDR2 sequences are SQVTM and ANQGSEA. The V gene end was trimmed by 6 bases and the J gene end by 2 bases; junction bases not matched to a gene: 12. The CDR3 is 16 residues long. This CDR3 is CSVGGPGQGYTDTQYF. CDR3 nucleotides: TGCAGCGTCGGCGGTCCGGGACAGGGATACACAGATACGCAGTATTTT.

CDR3 sequence reads: CASKSGQGGFGTQYF. As DNA, the CDR3 is TGTGCCAGCAAGTCTGGACAGGGCGGGTTCGGGACCCAGTACTTC. The V and J genes are TRBV7-9 and TRBJ2-5; 8 bases agree with TRBD1. Germline V gene data show CDR1 as SEHNR and CDR2 as FQNEAQ (reference sequence). V shed 7 bases, J shed 7 bases, and the junction held 14 bases outside the gene matches. This CDR3 region has 15 residues.

The chain employs TRBV15 and TRBJ2-1; 9 bases are shared with TRBD2. J was trimmed by 7 bases and V by 0 bases; bases with no gene match: 4. The CDR3 extends over 15 amino acids. Germline lookup yields CDR1 LNHNV and CDR2 YYDKDF (reference sequence). CDR3 residues: CATSREGLAGNEQFF. CDR3 DNA sequence: TGTGCCACCAGCAGAGAGGGGCTAGCGGGAAATGAGCAGTTCTTC. Filled out from reference TRBV15 and TRBJ2-1, the complete variable domain reads DAMVIQNPRYQVTQFGKPVTLSCSQTLNHNVMYWYQQKSSQAPKLLFHYYDKDFNNEADTPDNFQSRRPNTSFCFLDIRSPGLGDTAMYLCATSREGLAGNEQFFGPGTRLTVL.

The chain is built from TRBV30 and TRBJ1-2, with 7 bases aligning to TRBD1. Germline CDR1 is GTSNPN and CDR2 is SVGIG (reference sequence). This CDR3 is 18 amino acids long. The V gene end was trimmed by 0 bases and the J gene end by 1 base; junction bases not matched to a gene: 14. The CDR3 region is CAWSVGGGGLFFNYGYTF. As DNA, the CDR3 is TGTGCCTGGAGTGTAGGAGGGGGCGGATTGTTTTTTAACTATGGCTACACCTTC.

The genes are TRBV27 and TRBJ1-2, with 7 bases lining up with TRBD1. Germline CDR1 MNHEY, CDR2 SMNVEV (reference sequence). The CDR3 sequence is 14 residues long. The junction had 5 bases not matched to a gene; V was cut back by 5 bases and J by 2 bases. The CDR3 bases are TGTGCCAGCAGTAAAGCGACAGGGAACTATGGCTACACCTTC. It translates to CASSKATGNYGYTF.

The chain joins TRBV6-6 to TRBJ1-4; D perhaps matches TRBD1 (6 bases). The CDR3 is 15 residues long. Germline lookup yields CDR1 MNHNY and CDR2 SVGAGI (reference sequence). V lost 5 bases and J lost 4, with 14 bases in between. The CDR3 DNA is TGTGCCAGCAGTCCGGGGACAACCAATAATGAAAAACTGTTTTTT. It codes for CASSPGTTNNEKLFF.

In its sample, this clone was seen once. The chain recombines TRBV12-3 or TRBV12-4 with TRBJ1-2, with D possibly TRBD1 on 6 matching bases. The ends were cut back, 3 bases at V and 6 bases at J, with 8 bases in the middle. The CDR3 consists of 12 residues. The DNA of the CDR3 is TGTGCCAGCAGTTTGCAGGGGCATGGCTACACCTTC. Translated, it gives CASSLQGHGYTF.

J is TRBJ1-2 and V is TRBV6-6, with D possibly TRBD1 on 5 matching bases. The CDR3 covers 14 residues. With 2 bases removed from V and 4 bases from J, the gap between germline ends came to 11 bases. From germline, CDR1 is MNHNY and CDR2 SVGAGI (reference sequence). The CDR3: CASSYGRERYGYTF. The CDR3, as DNA: TGTGCCAGCAGTTACGGCAGGGAACGCTATGGCTACACCTTC.

The rearrangement joins TRBV7-9 to TRBJ1-2; the D is unclear. V lost 3 bases, J lost 7 bases, and 9 bases lay in between. CDR3 length equals 12 residues. From germline, CDR1 is SEHNR and CDR2 FQNEAQ (reference sequence). CDR3 nucleotides: TGTGCCAGCAGCTTGACCGGGGTTGGCTACACCTTC. It is translated as CASSLTGVGYTF.

This rearrangement joins TRBV6-1 to TRBJ2-1; weak D call: TRBD1 (6 bases). Germline assignment: CDR1 MNHNS and CDR2 SASEGT. The V end lost 1 base, the J end lost 2 bases, and 12 bases lay between the germline ends. The CDR3 sequence is 16 residues long. The CDR3 nucleotides are TGTGCCAGCAGTGAAGAGGGGGTTATGGCCTACAATGAGCAGTTCTTC. Translated: CASSEEGVMAYNEQFF.

The rearrangement joins TRBV15 to TRBJ2-3; 8 bases are a match to TRBD1. The CDR3 is made up of 16 amino acids. Germline V CDR1 and CDR2: LNHNV, YYDKDF (reference sequence). The V segment lost 5 bases and the J segment 4 bases; nucleotides outside the gene matches: 11. The CDR3, as DNA: TGTGCCACCAGCCCGCGGACAGGGCTAGGGGCAGATACGCAGTATTTT. It encodes CATSPRTGLGADTQYF.

The rearrangement joins TRBV25-1 to TRBJ2-7; no firm D call. The ends were cut back, 8 bases at V and 6 bases at J, with 23 bases in the middle. CDR3 size: 15 residues. Germline V lookup: CDR1 MGHDK, CDR2 SYGVNS. The chain's CDR3 is CASSSLDRMGVEQYF. The CDR3 DNA sequence: TGTGCCAGCTCTTCTCTAGATAGGATGGGTGTCGAGCAGTACTTC.

This chain connects TRBV7-8 to TRBJ2-3, with D perhaps matching TRBD1 (6 bases). Germline CDR1 and CDR2: SGHVS and FQNEAQ. The CDR3 is 16 residues long. The V end was cut by 4 bases, the J end by 4 bases, with 18 bases between. As DNA, the CDR3 is TGTGCCAGCAGCTCTGGGGGCGGTGGGTTCGCAGATACGCAGTATTTT. Translated: CASSSGGGGFADTQYF.